Ten or more counts support the clone carrying this T cell receptor (beta chain). The data originate from a study of T cells in Graves' hyperthyroidism and ophthalmopathy. Background on the study: Peripheral blood draws took place at initial diagnosis, ahead of any treatment.

Amplification of TCR beta CDR3 regions used RNA as the template. A first-round RT-PCR of the TCR CDR3 used the HTBI primer set. TCRdb reprocessed the multiplex PCR reads via MiXCR and lists one record per CDR3 protein. The table lists under 400,000 distinct CDR3 sequences, 16% of them singletons. Those with hyperthyroidism were 18 to 65 years old, newly diagnosed, and ill for under 2 months. On the basis of clinical symptoms, serum thyroxine and TRAb, thyroid ultrasound and orbital computed tomography, diagnoses were made. This sequence was found in a man aged 25-45 years with Graves' hyperthyroidism. The sequencing sample was made of blood.

The CDR3 DNA follows: TGTGCCAGCAGTTCCCAGGCGGTGGACGAGCAGTACTTC. As protein: CASSSQAVDEQYF. The chain links TRBV12-3 or TRBV12-4 to TRBJ2-7; D is ambiguous. This CDR3 comprises 13 residues. V gave up 4 bases and J gave up 5 bases, with 12 bases separating them.